The T cell receptor (beta chain) under discussion was sequenced for a study of T cells in Graves' hyperthyroidism and ophthalmopathy. Across the whole study: Initial diagnosis, before any treatment, was when peripheral blood was collected.

Disease duration was under 3 months in the ophthalmopathy patients, who also had a Clinical Activity Score of at least 3 and a NOSPECS grade of at least 4. Exclusion of a patient resulted from uncontrolled infection, other autoimmune disease, pregnancy or lactation. Diagnostic assessment was based on clinical symptoms, serum thyroxine and TRAb, thyroid ultrasound and orbital computed tomography. This clonotype has a handful of counts. Amplified regions were TCR beta CDR3 sequences from RNA transcripts. In the first-round RT-PCR of the TCR CDR3, the HTBI primer set was used. TCRdb ran MiXCR on the multiplex PCR reads and lists one entry per CDR3 protein. The sample shows around 600,000 distinct CDR3 sequences, 12% to 15% of them seen only once. Per the germline V gene, CDR1 is DFQATT and CDR2 is SNEGSKA (reference sequence). The CDR3 length is 15 residues. V was trimmed by 0 bases and J by 4 bases, leaving 13 bases between them.

This receptor was identified in a woman younger than 30 with Graves' ophthalmopathy. The specimen sequenced was blood. This sequence joins TRBV20-1 and TRBJ1-5, with a tentative D call TRBD1 (6 bases). The CDR3 nucleotides read TGCAGTGCTAGAGATTCACAGGGACTGAATCAGCCCCAGCATTTT. It codes for CSARDSQGLNQPQHF.